Each of the 25 T cell receptor beta chains below was sequenced from the same sample in a study of CD8 T cells in Susac syndrome. An input of roughly 0.5 to 1 ug of RNA was subjected to reverse transcription using random hexamers. TCRdb passed the immunoSEQ multiplex PCR reads through MiXCR, listing each CDR3 protein once. Of 400,000 to 550,000 distinct CDR3 sequences listed, 75% to 90% are singletons. The sample was CD8+ T cells from PBMCs. These receptors were obtained from a human donor with multiple sclerosis.

This chain uses TRBV6-1 with TRBJ2-6; 9 bases are shared with TRBD1. The CDR3 runs to 17 residues. The V gene end was trimmed by 6 bases and the J gene end by 2 bases; junction bases not matched to a gene: 8. Germline CDR1 reads MNHNS; CDR2 reads SASEGT. CDR3 sequence reads: CASRLDRGTPGANVLTF. The CDR3 nucleotides read TGTGCCAGCAGGCTCGACAGGGGGACCCCTGGGGCCAACGTCCTGACTTTC.

The V gene is TRBV29-1, the J gene TRBJ1-1; no definite D call. Trimming removed 6 bases at V and 4 bases at J, with 18 bases between. CDR3 length: 14 amino acids. Germline assignment: CDR1 SQVTM and CDR2 ANQGSEA. For the CDR3, the DNA is TGCAGCGTGAGACTCGGAACGAGAGGCACTGAAGCTTTCTTT. Its protein is CSVRLGTRGTEAFF.

The rearrangement links TRBV7-6 to TRBJ1-6; D unresolved. The CDR3 consists of 14 residues. From germline, CDR1 is SGHVS and CDR2 FNYEAQ. Trimming pared 3 bases from V and 7 bases from J, leaving 10 bases between. CDR3 sequence (DNA): TGTGCCAGCAGCTTGGGCAGGTCGAATTCACCCCTCCACTTT. Translated, it gives CASSLGRSNSPLHF. Together with reference TRBV7-6 and TRBJ1-6, the CDR3 gives the full variable domain: GAGVSQSPRYKVTKRGQDVALRCDPISGHVSLYWYRQALGQGPEFLTYFNYEAQQDKSGLPNDRFSAERPEGSISTLTIQRTEQRDSAMYRCASSLGRSNSPLHFGNGTRLTVT.

This clonotype was found once. The CDR3 reads CASSKYEGPYNEQFF. In DNA form, the CDR3 reads TGTGCCAGTAGTAAATACGAGGGGCCCTACAATGAGCAGTTCTTC. The V gene is TRBV19, the J gene TRBJ2-1; D possibly uses TRBD1 or TRBD2 (5 bases each). CDR3 length: 15 amino acids. Per germline, CDR1 LNHDA and CDR2 SQIVND (reference sequence). The germline V and J ends were trimmed by 4 bases and 2 bases, with 12 bases remaining between them. The whole variable domain, filled in from reference TRBV19 and TRBJ2-1, reads DGGITQSPKYLFRKEGQNVTLSCEQNLNHDAMYWYRQDPGQGLRLIYYSQIVNDFQKGDIAEGYSVSREKKESFPLTVTSAQKNPTAFYLCASSKYEGPYNEQFFGPGTRLTVL.

The rearrangement uses TRBV10-3 and TRBJ2-7; 10 bases are shared with TRBD1. The CDR3 is made up of 15 amino acids. V lost 7 bases to trimming and J lost 3 bases; unmatched junction nucleotides: 9. The germline V gene has CDR1 ENHRY and CDR2 SYGVKD. CDR3 nucleotide sequence: TGTGCCATCAAGCAGGACAGGGGGTCGGGCTACGAGCAGTACTTC. Translated: CAIKQDRGSGYEQYF.

The chain employs TRBV10-3 and TRBJ2-7; D possibly matches TRBD1 or TRBD2 (5 bases each). Trimming took 3 bases from V and 6 from J, leaving 9 bases between them. Germline V gene sequence: CDR1 ENHRY, CDR2 SYGVKD. The CDR3 is made up of 12 amino acids. The CDR3 DNA sequence: TGTGCCATCAGTGATATGGGGACCGAGCAGTACTTC. Encoded protein: CAISDMGTEQYF.

The CDR3 coding sequence is TGTGCCAGCAGTGACCCACGACAGGGGGCAGGAGAGACCCAGTACTTC. It yields the protein CASSDPRQGAGETQYF. V is TRBV2 and J is TRBJ2-5; 10 positions agree with TRBD1. The CDR3 has 16 residues. Germline V gene data show CDR1 as SNHLY and CDR2 as FYNNEI. Losses at the gene ends were 3 bases for V and 4 bases for J; bases not matched to a gene: 8.

The chain carries TRBV5-4 and TRBJ1-4; 7 bases align to TRBD1. The CDR3 extends over 15 amino acids. In germline, CDR1 is SGHNT, CDR2 YYREEE (reference sequence). V shed 3 bases, J shed 0 bases, and the junction held 2 bases outside the gene matches. The CDR3 DNA follows: TGTGCCAGCAGCTCTGGACAGGCAACTAATGAAAAACTGTTTTTT. This codes for CASSSGQATNEKLFF.

The chain has TRBV13 and TRBJ1-1; D might be TRBD1 (6 bases). This CDR3 is 13 amino acids long. Trimming removed 7 bases at V and 4 bases at J, with 13 bases between. Germline CDR1 and CDR2: PRHDT and FYEKMQ (reference sequence). CDR3 sequence reads: CASTPSGATEAFF. The DNA of the CDR3 is TGTGCCAGCACCCCATCGGGGGCCACTGAAGCTTTCTTT.

This clonotype was seen just once. The chain uses TRBV24-1 and TRBJ2-2, with D perhaps matching TRBD1 or TRBD2 (5 bases each). V lost 1 base and J lost 3, with 8 bases in between. The CDR3 runs to 15 residues. Per germline, CDR1 KGHDR and CDR2 SFDVKD. Here the CDR3 reads CATSDFGDHTGELFF. The CDR3 DNA is TGTGCCACCAGTGATTTTGGGGACCACACCGGGGAGCTGTTTTTT.

The chain links TRBV19 to TRBJ2-3; D could derive from TRBD1 or TRBD2 (5 bases each). The CDR3 contains 15 residues. With 9 bases removed from V and 0 bases from J, the gap between germline ends came to 16 bases. CDR1 is LNHDA, CDR2 SQIVND, per germline (reference sequence). CDR3 DNA: TGTGCCAGCAGTGGGGACGGGCCAAGCACAGATACGCAGTATTTT. It is translated as CASSGDGPSTDTQYF. Filled out from reference TRBV19 and TRBJ2-3, the complete variable domain reads DGGITQSPKYLFRKEGQNVTLSCEQNLNHDAMYWYRQDPGQGLRLIYYSQIVNDFQKGDIAEGYSVSREKKESFPLTVTSAQKNPTAFYLCASSGDGPSTDTQYFGPGTRLTVL.

This clonotype was counted once. The chain has TRBV4-1 and TRBJ1-2, with 10 bases lining up with TRBD1. CDR1 and CDR2 from the germline V gene are MGHRA and YSYEKL. V was pared by 2 bases and J by 12 bases, with 9 bases of the junction left unmatched. The CDR3 has 14 amino acids. The CDR3 protein is CASSQHGTGDFNTF. The CDR3 DNA reads as TGCGCCAGCAGCCAACACGGGACAGGGGATTTCAACACCTTC.

This clonotype was seen a single time. CDR3 nucleotide sequence: TGTGCCAGCAGTTTATCGGGGGACTATCAGCCCCAGCATTTT. Encoded protein: CASSLSGDYQPQHF. The chain links TRBV12-3 or TRBV12-4 to TRBJ1-5; possible D gene TRBD1, 5 bases. This CDR3 spans 14 amino acids. V dropped 2 bases and J dropped 5 bases, with 10 bases sitting between them.

J is TRBJ1-2 and V is TRBV6-5, with a possible D match to TRBD1 (5 bases). V dropped 5 bases and J dropped 4 bases, with 11 bases sitting between them. The germline CDR1 and CDR2 sequences are MNHEY and SVGAGI. The CDR3 sequence is 13 residues long. In DNA, the CDR3 is TGTGCCAGCAGTCAGGGAGATTTCTATGGCTACACCTTC. It translates to CASSQGDFYGYTF.

The chain has TRBV27 and TRBJ2-7; D call uncertain. Germline V gives CDR1 MNHEY, CDR2 SMNVEV (reference sequence). This CDR3 region has 15 residues. The ends were cut back, 5 bases at V and 2 bases at J, with 16 bases in the middle. This chain's CDR3 is CASSAPRVSPYEQYF. In DNA form, the CDR3 reads TGTGCCAGCAGTGCCCCCCGGGTATCGCCCTACGAGCAGTACTTC.

The rearrangement uses TRBV2 and TRBJ2-5, with 7 bases matching TRBD2. V lost 10 bases to trimming and J lost 5 bases; unmatched junction nucleotides: 13. This CDR3 contains 14 residues. Germline V lookup: CDR1 SNHLY, CDR2 FYNNEI. The CDR3 loop reads CATWEGTLLETQYF. The CDR3, as DNA: TGTGCCACCTGGGAGGGGACCCTTCTCGAGACCCAGTACTTC.

The V and J genes are TRBV2 and TRBJ2-2, with 12 nucleotides matching TRBD2. From germline, CDR1 is SNHLY and CDR2 FYNNEI. CDR3 length: 17 amino acids. V shed 1 base and J 1 base; nucleotides not matched to a gene: 1. This CDR3 reads CASSEGTSGKNTGELFF. DNA of the CDR3: TGTGCCAGCAGTGAAGGGACTAGCGGGAAGAACACCGGGGAGCTGTTTTTT.

This chain connects TRBV6-1 to TRBJ1-1; D is undetermined. The germline V gene encodes CDR1 MNHNS and CDR2 SASEGT. This CDR3 is built from 15 residues. V lost 0 bases, J lost 6 bases, and 14 bases lay in between. CDR3 nucleotide sequence: TGTGCCAGCAGTGAAGCGCGGGGTGACCGGTCTGAAGCTTTCTTT. Translating it yields CASSEARGDRSEAFF.

V usage is TRBV7-9 and J usage is TRBJ2-7; D uncertain. CDR1 is SEHNR, CDR2 FQNEAQ, per germline (reference sequence). The CDR3 has 13 residues. The V end lost 5 bases, the J end lost 7 bases, and 15 bases lay between the germline ends. The CDR3 sequence: CASSHGGRWEQYF. The CDR3 coding sequence is TGTGCCAGCAGCCACGGTGGCCGGTGGGAGCAGTACTTC.

This rearrangement joins TRBV7-9 to TRBJ2-7, with D perhaps TRBD1 or TRBD2 (5 bases each). Germline V gene sequence: CDR1 SEHNR, CDR2 FQNEAQ (reference sequence). This CDR3 is 14 amino acids long. V was clipped by 5 bases and J by 2 bases, with 13 bases between them. CDR3 residues: CASSPPVGAYEQYF. The CDR3 DNA is TGTGCCAGCAGCCCCCCGGTGGGGGCCTACGAGCAGTACTTC. Full variable domain (remainder filled in from reference TRBV7-9 and TRBJ2-7): DTGVSQNPRHKITKRGQNVTFRCDPISEHNRLYWYRQTLGQGPEFLTYFQNEAQLEKSRLLSDRFSAERPKGSFSTLEIQRTEQGDSAMYLCASSPPVGAYEQYFGPGTRLTVT.

The gene calls are TRBV6-2 or TRBV6-3 and TRBJ1-1; D is unresolved. The CDR3 is 12 amino acids. The ends were cut back, 2 bases at V and 2 bases at J, with 3 bases in the middle. CDR1 is MNHEY and CDR2 is SVGEGT in the germline V gene. The CDR3 coding sequence is TGTGCCAGCAGTTACGATAACACTGAAGCTTTCTTT. Amino acids: CASSYDNTEAFF.

V gene TRBV2 combines with J gene TRBJ2-7, with TRBD2 matching over 7 bases. The J segment lost 0 bases and the V segment lost 5 bases, leaving 4 bases of the junction unmatched. This CDR3 is built from 14 residues. Germline assignment: CDR1 SNHLY and CDR2 FYNNEI. CDR3 region: CASSYPSGSYEQYF. CDR3 bases: TGTGCCAGCAGTTACCCTAGCGGCTCCTACGAGCAGTACTTC.

V and J are TRBV28 and TRBJ2-2; 8 nucleotides match TRBD2. The CDR3 length is 18 residues. Germline trimming cut 6 bases from V and 6 bases from J; bases unmatched to any gene: 18. The germline gives CDR1 MDHEN, CDR2 SYDVKM. CDR3 region: CASSIGRLSGRGAGELFF. The CDR3 region has the DNA TGTGCCAGCAGCATAGGGAGATTAAGCGGGAGAGGGGCCGGGGAGCTGTTTTTT. Full variable domain (remainder filled in from reference TRBV28 and TRBJ2-2): DVKVTQSSRYLVKRTGEKVFLECVQDMDHENMFWYRQDPGLGLRLIYFSYDVKMKEKGDIPEGYSVSREKKERFSLILESASTNQTSMYLCASSIGRLSGRGAGELFFGEGSRLTVL.

This clonotype appeared a single time. V gene TRBV12-3 or TRBV12-4 combines with J gene TRBJ2-6; no clear D gene. With 7 bases removed from V and 0 bases from J, the gap between germline ends came to 19 bases. The CDR3 is made up of 18 amino acids. This CDR3 is CASTAALLAISGANVLTF. CDR3 bases: TGTGCCAGCACCGCGGCCCTCCTGGCCATCTCTGGGGCCAACGTCCTGACTTTC.

The chain recombines TRBV29-1 with TRBJ1-5; D is possibly TRBD1 (6 bases). The germline V gene encodes CDR1 SQVTM and CDR2 ANQGSEA. V was clipped by 6 bases and J by 3 bases, with 12 bases between them. This CDR3 comprises 13 residues. The CDR3 DNA reads TGCAGCGTCTTCAGGGGACTCAATCAGCCCCAGCATTTT. This encodes CSVFRGLNQPQHF.